One sample yielded the 32 T cell receptor beta chains listed below, sequenced in a study of T cell responses to AZD1222 COVID-19 vaccine. Data came from immunoSEQ multiplex PCR; TCRdb stores just in-frame clones and leaves some out. Of 140,000 to 150,000 clones in the sample, about 90% were seen once. The material was peripheral blood, obtained on day 0 of AZD1222 vaccination. These receptors originate from an adult in good health.

The V gene is TRBV6-1, the J gene TRBJ1-6, with D possibly TRBD1 on 6 matching bases. The CDR3 loop spans 16 amino acids. V was clipped by 3 bases and J by 9 bases, with 18 bases between them. Germline-derived CDR1 and CDR2 are MNHNS and SASEGT. The CDR3 protein is CASSDPTQGRVSPLHF. The CDR3 region has the DNA TGTGCCAGCAGTGACCCAACCCAGGGGAGAGTTTCACCCCTCCACTTT.

V gene TRBV7-8 combines with J gene TRBJ1-4; D possibly corresponds to TRBD1 (6 bases). V was trimmed by 5 bases and J by 8 bases, leaving 18 bases between them. The CDR3 totals 15 residues. Germline V CDR1 and CDR2: SGHVS, FQNEAQ. Here the CDR3 DNA reads TGTGCCAGCAGCCTTACCGGGGGCTTTAGAGAAAAACTGTTTTTT. Translated: CASSLTGGFREKLFF.

The genes are TRBV6-5 and TRBJ1-2; TRBD1 is a possible D gene (5 bases). This CDR3 comprises 13 residues. Germline lookup yields CDR1 MNHEY and CDR2 SVGAGI. The V gene lost 5 bases and the J gene lost 3 bases, with 10 bases spanning the gap. CDR3 DNA sequence: TGTGCCAGCAGTCAGACAGACCACTATGGCTACACCTTC. The encoded protein is CASSQTDHYGYTF.

The chain recombines TRBV3-1 (or the pseudogene TRBV3-2) with TRBJ2-3; weak D call: TRBD1 (6 bases). The CDR3 is 17 residues long. Trimming cost V 1 base and J 2 bases, with 16 bases left between them. Germline CDR1 and CDR2: LGHDT and YNNKEL (reference sequence). CDR3: CASSQARQGSLTDTQYF. The CDR3 DNA is TGTGCCAGCAGCCAAGCTCGGCAGGGGTCCCTCACAGATACGCAGTATTTT.

The chain links TRBV7-2 to TRBJ2-5, with a possible D match to TRBD1 (6 bases). CDR1 is SGHTA, CDR2 FQGNSA, per germline. The CDR3 loop spans 14 amino acids. V was cut by 6 bases and J by 2 bases, with 13 bases left in between. CDR3 sequence: CASSPNRDQETQYF. CDR3 coding DNA: TGTGCCAGCAGTCCTAACAGGGATCAAGAGACCCAGTACTTC.

This clone was recorded a few times. This chain links TRBV14 with TRBJ1-6, with D hard to call. V was clipped by 3 bases and J by 4 bases, with 7 bases between them. Germline V gives CDR1 SGHDN, CDR2 FVKESK. The CDR3 length is 14 residues. CDR3 DNA sequence: TGTGCCAGCAGCCAGGAGTTTTATAATTCACCCCTCCACTTT. Translated: CASSQEFYNSPLHF.

J is TRBJ2-7 and V is TRBV9; the match to TRBD1 covers 7 bases. The CDR3 has 17 residues. V trimming: 7 bases; J trimming: 4 bases; junction bases outside the gene matches: 20. Germline V gene data show CDR1 as SGDLS and CDR2 as YYNGEE. As DNA, the CDR3 is TGTGCCAGCGTCCGTAGAGCACACAGGGGCTTAGAGTACGAGCAGTACTTC. Protein: CASVRRAHRGLEYEQYF.

This chain joins TRBV7-6 and TRBJ2-7; the D gene is possibly TRBD1 (6 bases). Between the trimmed V and J ends, which lost 1 base and 3 bases, there was a span of 13 bases. This CDR3 has 15 residues. In germline, CDR1 is SGHVS, CDR2 FNYEAQ. The CDR3 sequence: CASSLDFSRGYEQYF. CDR3 bases: TGTGCCAGCAGCTTAGACTTCAGCAGGGGCTACGAGCAGTACTTC.

V and J are TRBV28 and TRBJ2-5; 16 bases line up with TRBD2. The CDR3 totals 17 residues. Trimming took 8 bases from V and 4 from J; bases not matched to a gene: 10. Germline V CDR1 and CDR2: MDHEN, SYDVKM. CDR3 coding DNA: TGTGCCAGCGGAGGGGGGACTAGCGGGAGGGCCCGAGAGACCCAGTACTTC. As protein: CASGGGTSGRARETQYF.

The J gene is TRBJ2-3, the V gene TRBV29-1, with 7 bases identical to TRBD1. The CDR3 totals 13 residues. Per the germline V gene, CDR1 is SQVTM and CDR2 is ANQGSEA. The ends lost 7 bases at V and 6 bases at J; junction bases unmatched: 10. CDR3 nucleotides: TGCAGCGCCGCAACAGGGGTGAGCGATACGCAGTATTTT. This translates into CSAATGVSDTQYF.

The chain couples TRBV6-2 or TRBV6-3 to TRBJ2-1; 10 bases align to TRBD2. Trimming at V came to 5 bases and at J to 3 bases, leaving 7 bases not matched to a gene. The germline gives CDR1 MNHEY, CDR2 SVGEGT. The CDR3 extends over 16 amino acids. The CDR3 DNA follows: TGTGCCAGCAGTACCAGGACTAGCGGACGCTACAATGAGCAGTTCTTC. Protein sequence: CASSTRTSGRYNEQFF.

This clone came up once. V and J are TRBV6-5 and TRBJ1-3; D gene ambiguous. The V end was cut by 8 bases, the J end by 0 bases, with 8 bases between. This CDR3 is 13 amino acids long. Germline loops: CDR1 MNHEY, CDR2 SVGAGI. CDR3: CASRYNSGNTIYF. The CDR3 region has the DNA TGTGCCAGCCGATATAACTCTGGAAACACCATATATTTT.

The V gene is TRBV7-6, the J gene TRBJ1-1, with D maybe TRBD1 (6 bases). Trimming took 1 base from V and 14 from J, leaving 20 bases between them. CDR3 length: 14 residues. The V gene's germline CDR1 is SGHVS and CDR2 FNYEAQ. In nucleotides, the CDR3 is TGTGCCAGCAGCTTAGTAGCAGGGACGGGCGGGGGCTTCTTT. Protein: CASSLVAGTGGGFF.

The V and J genes are TRBV2 and TRBJ2-1; the D gene is possibly TRBD2 (5 bases). Germline V gene data show CDR1 as SNHLY and CDR2 as FYNNEI. The CDR3 consists of 16 residues. V lost 0 bases, J lost 0 bases, and 9 bases lay in between. The CDR3 reads CASSEAKGSSYNEQFF. The CDR3, as DNA: TGTGCCAGCAGTGAAGCAAAAGGGAGCTCCTACAATGAGCAGTTCTTC. The whole variable domain, filled in from reference TRBV2 and TRBJ2-1, reads EPEVTQTPSHQVTQMGQEVILRCVPISNHLYFYWYRQILGQKVEFLVSFYNNEISEKSEIFDDQFSVERPDGSNFTLKIRSTKLEDSAMYFCASSEAKGSSYNEQFFGPGTRLTVL.

CDR3 DNA sequence: TGTGCCAGCTCACCTGACCTGGGACTCACCGGGGAGCTGTTTTTT. Amino acid sequence: CASSPDLGLTGELFF. This chain connects TRBV18 to TRBJ2-2, with a possible D match to TRBD2 (6 bases). Germline V lookup: CDR1 KGHSH, CDR2 LQKENI. V was pared by 3 bases and J by 4 bases, with 12 bases between. The CDR3 is made up of 15 amino acids.

The chain is built from TRBV6-4 and TRBJ2-7; tentative D call: TRBD1 (6 bases). V was cut by 9 bases and J by 0 bases, with 15 bases left in between. Germline assignment: CDR1 MRHNA and CDR2 SNTAGT. This CDR3 comprises 14 residues. The CDR3 region has the DNA TGTGCCAGAGACAGGCTAATTACCTCCTACGAGCAGTACTTC. This gives the protein CARDRLITSYEQYF.

The chain couples TRBV6-5 to TRBJ2-3; D remains ambiguous. V was shortened by 0 bases and J by 5 bases, with 6 bases between the two germline ends. This CDR3 contains 13 residues. The germline CDR1 and CDR2 sequences are MNHEY and SVGAGI. The CDR3 DNA reads as TGTGCCAGCAGTTACTCCATTTTAGATACGCAGTATTTT. It yields the protein CASSYSILDTQYF.

J is TRBJ2-5 and V is TRBV7-6; no reliable D call. Between the trimmed V and J ends, which lost 6 bases and 2 bases, there was a span of 28 bases. Germline-derived CDR1 and CDR2 are SGHVS and FNYEAQ. The CDR3 is made up of 19 amino acids. The DNA for the CDR3 is TGTGCCAGCAGTCCTCTGTCGGGTAATCCCGGCCTGGGGCAAGAGACCCAGTACTTC. Amino acid sequence: CASSPLSGNPGLGQETQYF.

The sample holds a few counts of this clone. The genes are TRBV7-9 and TRBJ1-5; unclear D gene. The CDR3 spans 12 residues. Per germline, CDR1 SEHNR and CDR2 FQNEAQ (reference sequence). V dropped 3 bases and J dropped 5 bases, with 5 bases sitting between them. Here the CDR3 reads CASSFGDQPQHF. CDR3 sequence (DNA): TGTGCCAGCAGCTTTGGTGATCAGCCCCAGCATTTT.

The V gene is TRBV28, the J gene TRBJ2-2; the D gene is possibly TRBD2 (6 bases). The CDR3 has 15 amino acids. V gave up 4 bases and J gave up 1 base, with 10 bases separating them. Germline V gives CDR1 MDHEN, CDR2 SYDVKM. CDR3 nucleotides: TGTGCCAGCAGTTCGGGACTCAGGAACACCGGGGAGCTGTTTTTT. It encodes CASSSGLRNTGELFF. The complete variable domain, with remaining parts taken from reference TRBV28 and TRBJ2-2, reads DVKVTQSSRYLVKRTGEKVFLECVQDMDHENMFWYRQDPGLGLRLIYFSYDVKMKEKGDIPEGYSVSREKKERFSLILESASTNQTSMYLCASSSGLRNTGELFFGEGSRLTVL.

This rearrangement joins TRBV7-8 to TRBJ1-6; maybe TRBD1 (6 bases). Per germline, CDR1 SGHVS and CDR2 FQNEAQ. The CDR3 loop spans 12 amino acids. Trimming removed 3 bases at V and 10 bases at J, with 7 bases between. This CDR3 reads CASSFRGSPLHF. The DNA of the CDR3 is TGTGCCAGCAGCTTTAGGGGGTCACCCCTCCACTTT.

The rearrangement links TRBV15 to TRBJ1-5, with 9 bases lining up with TRBD1. The V segment lost 1 base and the J segment 5 bases; nucleotides outside the gene matches: 6. The CDR3 has 16 amino acids. Germline-derived CDR1 and CDR2 are LNHNV and YYDKDF (reference sequence). Written as DNA, the CDR3 is TGTGCCACCAGCAGAGGTCTACAGGGGGCTCATCAGCCCCAGCATTTT. Translated: CATSRGLQGAHQPQHF.

This CDR3 reads CASSGQPNYGYTF. The CDR3 region has the DNA TGTGCCAGCAGTGGACAGCCAAACTATGGCTACACCTTC. The genes are TRBV2 and TRBJ1-2; D is perhaps TRBD1 (5 bases). CDR1 and CDR2 (germline): SNHLY, FYNNEI. V lost 4 bases and J lost 2, with 8 bases in between. This CDR3 is 13 amino acids long. Variable domain in full (rest from reference TRBV2 and TRBJ1-2): EPEVTQTPSHQVTQMGQEVILRCVPISNHLYFYWYRQILGQKVEFLVSFYNNEISEKSEIFDDQFSVERPDGSNFTLKIRSTKLEDSAMYFCASSGQPNYGYTFGSGTRLTVV.

V usage is TRBV6-2 or TRBV6-3 and J usage is TRBJ1-1; no clear D gene. This CDR3 has 13 amino acids. Germline CDR1 is MNHEY and CDR2 is SVGEGT. Between the trimmed V and J ends, which lost 0 bases and 6 bases, there was a span of 8 bases. CDR3 DNA: TGTGCCAGCAGTTACTCGAGAGAGTCTGAAGCTTTCTTT. This translates into CASSYSRESEAFF.

CDR3: CASSLGRPYGYTF. CDR3 DNA: TGTGCCAGCAGTTTGGGGCGTCCCTATGGCTACACCTTC. J is TRBJ1-2 and V is TRBV27, with TRBD1 as a possible D gene (5 bases). CDR3 length: 13 residues. From germline, CDR1 is MNHEY and CDR2 SMNVEV (reference sequence). The V end was cut by 3 bases, the J end by 4 bases, with 9 bases between.

V gene TRBV5-5 combines with J gene TRBJ2-1, with D unresolved. The ends were cut back, 0 bases at V and 0 bases at J, with 7 bases in the middle. This CDR3 comprises 15 residues. Germline V gives CDR1 SGHKS, CDR2 YYEKEE (reference sequence). Here the CDR3 DNA reads TGTGCCAGCAGCTTGGTGGGGAACTCCTACAATGAGCAGTTCTTC. Amino acids: CASSLVGNSYNEQFF. Supplemented by reference TRBV5-5 and TRBJ2-1, the full variable domain reads DAGVTQSPTHLIKTRGQQVTLRCSPISGHKSVSWYQQVLGQGPQFIFQYYEKEERGRGNFPDRFSARQFPNYSSELNVNALLLGDSALYLCASSLVGNSYNEQFFGPGTRLTVL.

The chain uses TRBV6-5 and TRBJ2-7; weak D call: TRBD2 (5 bases). V dropped 2 bases and J dropped 5 bases, with 7 bases sitting between them. CDR3 length: 12 residues. Germline CDR1 MNHEY, CDR2 SVGAGI. CDR3 nucleotide sequence: TGTGCCAGCAGTTACGGACTTCACGAGCAGTACTTC. It yields the protein CASSYGLHEQYF.

The gene calls are TRBV29-1 and TRBJ1-2, with 7 bases identical to TRBD1. CDR3 size: 12 residues. J lost 8 bases, V lost 6 bases, and 9 bases had no gene match. Per the germline V gene, CDR1 is SQVTM and CDR2 is ANQGSEA. The CDR3 is CSVGGTEGGYTF. CDR3 nucleotide sequence: TGCAGCGTGGGGGGGACAGAGGGAGGCTACACCTTC.

The chain employs TRBV19 and TRBJ1-5; D is ambiguous. The V end lost 7 bases, the J end lost 7 bases, and 17 bases lay between the germline ends. CDR3 size: 14 residues. Germline lookup yields CDR1 LNHDA and CDR2 SQIVND (reference sequence). Here the CDR3 DNA reads TGTGCCAGTACCGTGGGAGGAAGTGGCCAGCCCCAGCATTTT. Translated, it gives CASTVGGSGQPQHF.

The chain recombines TRBV10-3 with TRBJ1-6; D remains ambiguous. The V gene lost 7 bases and the J gene lost 0 bases, with 13 bases spanning the gap. Germline CDR1 is ENHRY and CDR2 is SYGVKD. CDR3 size: 16 residues. This CDR3 is CAITCRGSSYNSPLHF. The DNA for the CDR3 is TGTGCCATCACGTGTCGAGGAAGCTCCTATAATTCACCCCTCCACTTT.

V is TRBV7-2 and J is TRBJ2-7; D is perhaps TRBD1 (5 bases). This CDR3 has 14 amino acids. CDR1 and CDR2 (germline): SGHTA, FQGNSA. Trimming took off 3 bases at V and 3 bases at J, with 12 bases between the two ends. The CDR3 region has the DNA TGTGCCAGCAGCTTTTCCGGAAGGGGCTACGAGCAGTACTTC. It encodes CASSFSGRGYEQYF.

The chain combines TRBV7-2 with TRBJ1-1; maybe TRBD1 (5 bases). The length of the CDR3 is 12 residues. Germline-derived CDR1 and CDR2 are SGHTA and FQGNSA. Trimming pared 5 bases from V and 8 bases from J, leaving 12 bases between. The CDR3 is CASSLGAAEAFF. The CDR3, as DNA: TGTGCCAGCAGCCTAGGGGCTGCGGAAGCTTTCTTT.